These 9 T cell receptor beta chains were all obtained from the same sample, sequenced in a study of shared clonotypes between healthy human individuals. Profiled with immunoSEQ multiplex PCR; TCRdb holds only in-frame clones, not every one. Among about 230,000 clones listed, 60% to 70% were seen once. Sequences were obtained from memory CD4+ T cells sorted from blood. Documented subset: CD45RA-negative fraction. These receptor sequences come from a young man in good health.

This chain uses TRBV14 with TRBJ1-4, with TRBD1 matching over 8 bases. The junction had 8 bases not matched to a gene; V was cut back by 5 bases and J by 3 bases. The CDR3 length is 16 residues. Germline V gene lookup returns CDR1 SGHDN and CDR2 FVKESK. The CDR3, as DNA: TGTGCCAGCAGCGCAACAGGGGGGTCTGCTAATGAAAAACTGTTTTTT. Translated, it gives CASSATGGSANEKLFF.

The chain combines TRBV27 with TRBJ1-2; maybe TRBD1 (5 bases). Trimming removed 7 bases from V and 5 bases from J, with 20 bases in between. This CDR3 comprises 15 residues. CDR1 MNHEY and CDR2 SMNVEV come from the germline V gene (reference sequence). In nucleotides, the CDR3 is TGTGCCAGCACCCCTCTTAGTGGGGGAGGATATGGCTACACCTTC. Its protein product is CASTPLSGGGYGYTF.

In DNA form, the CDR3 reads TGTGCCTGCCCGGGACAGGAAAAACAGCCCCAGCATTTT. Translating gives CACPGQEKQPQHF. The genes are TRBV30 and TRBJ1-5; 8 bases agree with TRBD1. V trimming: 6 bases; J trimming: 7 bases; junction bases outside the gene matches: 8. The germline gives CDR1 GTSNPN, CDR2 SVGIG (reference sequence). There are 13 residues in the CDR3. The whole variable domain, filled in from reference TRBV30 and TRBJ1-5, reads SQTIHQWPATLVQPVGSPLSLECTVEGTSNPNLYWYRQAAGRGLQLLFYSVGIGQISSEVPQNLSASRPQDRQFILSSKKLLLSDSGFYLCACPGQEKQPQHFGDGTRLSIL.

In its sample, this clone was seen a few times. The chain recombines TRBV12-5 with TRBJ2-2; D unclear. CDR1 is LGHNT and CDR2 is FRNRAP in the germline V gene. Trimming stripped 6 bases from V and 2 bases from J, with 25 bases between. This CDR3 has 19 amino acids. CDR3 region: CASGANNLSRPTNTGELFF. The CDR3, as DNA: TGTGCTAGTGGAGCTAACAACCTAAGTCGACCGACTAACACCGGGGAGCTGTTTTTT.

This clone was picked up many times. The chain has TRBV28 and TRBJ1-2; 8 bases line up with TRBD1. The V and J ends lost 5 bases and 3 bases, in that order; junction bases with no gene match: 5. The CDR3 is 14 residues long. Germline-derived CDR1 and CDR2 are MDHEN and SYDVKM. In DNA, the CDR3 is TGTGCCAGCAGTCCGATGACAGGGGACTATGGCTACACCTTC. It encodes CASSPMTGDYGYTF.

In nucleotides, the CDR3 is TGTGCCAGCAGTTTACATCTAGGGGAGACCCAGTACTTC. Amino acid sequence: CASSLHLGETQYF. The V and J genes are TRBV28 and TRBJ2-5; D remains ambiguous. CDR1 and CDR2 from the germline V gene are MDHEN and SYDVKM. This CDR3 has 13 amino acids. V lost 2 bases, J lost 5 bases, and 9 bases lay in between.

This chain uses TRBV7-9 with TRBJ2-1, with 7 bases aligning to TRBD2. Germline loops: CDR1 SEHNR, CDR2 FQNEAQ (reference sequence). This CDR3 spans 14 amino acids. V shed 6 bases, J shed 7 bases, and the junction held 9 bases outside the gene matches. CDR3 sequence reads: CASSPGREGNEQFF. CDR3 bases: TGTGCCAGCAGTCCGGGGAGGGAGGGGAATGAGCAGTTCTTC.

This chain connects TRBV27 to TRBJ1-5; D is possibly TRBD1 (6 bases). Trimming left V 5 bases short and J 6 bases short, with 17 bases between. Germline assignment: CDR1 MNHEY and CDR2 SMNVEV (reference sequence). The CDR3 extends over 15 amino acids. This chain's CDR3 is CASSIQGKASQPQHF. The CDR3 DNA reads TGTGCCAGCAGTATACAGGGTAAGGCGTCTCAGCCCCAGCATTTT.

This sequence joins TRBV6-9 and TRBJ2-3; 7 bases fit TRBD1. The CDR3 covers 15 residues. In germline, CDR1 is MNHGY, CDR2 SVAAGI. With 5 bases clipped from V and 2 bases from J, the junction kept 7 bases outside the gene matches. The CDR3 is CASSNHRGSTDTQYF. For the CDR3, the DNA is TGTGCCAGCAGTAACCACAGGGGTTCCACAGATACGCAGTATTTT.